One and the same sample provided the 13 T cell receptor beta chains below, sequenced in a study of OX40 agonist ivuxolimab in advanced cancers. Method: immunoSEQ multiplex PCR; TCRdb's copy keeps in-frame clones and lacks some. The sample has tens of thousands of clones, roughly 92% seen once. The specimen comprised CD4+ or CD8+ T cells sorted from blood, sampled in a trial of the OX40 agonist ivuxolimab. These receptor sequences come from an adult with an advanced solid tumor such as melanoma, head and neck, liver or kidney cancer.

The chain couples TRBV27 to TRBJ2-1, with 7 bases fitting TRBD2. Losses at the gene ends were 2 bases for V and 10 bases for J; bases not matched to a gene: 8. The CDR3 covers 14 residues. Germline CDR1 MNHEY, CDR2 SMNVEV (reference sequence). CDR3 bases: TGTGCCAGCAGTTTAAATCCGGGGGGTTTCGAGCAGTTCTTC. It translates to CASSLNPGGFEQFF.

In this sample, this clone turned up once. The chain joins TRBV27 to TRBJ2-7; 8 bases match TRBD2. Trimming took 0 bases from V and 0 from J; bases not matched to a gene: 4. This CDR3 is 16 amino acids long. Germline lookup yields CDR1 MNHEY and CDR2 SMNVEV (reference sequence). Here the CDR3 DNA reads TGTGCCAGCAGTTTATCGGGGCGGGGGGTCTCCTACGAGCAGTACTTC. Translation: CASSLSGRGVSYEQYF.

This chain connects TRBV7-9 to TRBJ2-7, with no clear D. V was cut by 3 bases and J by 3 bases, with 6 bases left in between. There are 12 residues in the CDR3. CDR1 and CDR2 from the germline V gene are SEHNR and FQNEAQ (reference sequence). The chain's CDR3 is CASSFQNYEQYF. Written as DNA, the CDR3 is TGTGCCAGCAGCTTCCAGAACTACGAGCAGTACTTC. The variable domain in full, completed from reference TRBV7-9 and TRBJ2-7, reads DTGVSQNPRHKITKRGQNVTFRCDPISEHNRLYWYRQTLGQGPEFLTYFQNEAQLEKSRLLSDRFSAERPKGSFSTLEIQRTEQGDSAMYLCASSFQNYEQYFGPGTRLTVT.

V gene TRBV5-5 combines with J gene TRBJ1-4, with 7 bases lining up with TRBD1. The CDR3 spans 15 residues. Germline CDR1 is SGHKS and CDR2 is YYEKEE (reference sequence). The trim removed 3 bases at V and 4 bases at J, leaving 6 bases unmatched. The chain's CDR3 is CASSSRQGFNEKLFF. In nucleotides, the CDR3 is TGTGCCAGCAGCTCGAGACAGGGATTTAATGAAAAACTGTTTTTT.

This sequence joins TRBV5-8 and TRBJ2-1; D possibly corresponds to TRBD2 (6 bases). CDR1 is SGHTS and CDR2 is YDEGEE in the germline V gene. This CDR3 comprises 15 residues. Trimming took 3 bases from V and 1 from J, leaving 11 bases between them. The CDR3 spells CASSSSGASYNEQFF. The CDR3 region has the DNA TGTGCCAGCAGCTCGTCGGGAGCTTCCTACAATGAGCAGTTCTTC.

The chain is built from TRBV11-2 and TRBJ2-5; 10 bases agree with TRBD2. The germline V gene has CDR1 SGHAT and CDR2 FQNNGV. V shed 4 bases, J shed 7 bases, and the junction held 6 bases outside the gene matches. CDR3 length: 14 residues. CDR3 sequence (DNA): TGTGCCAGCAGCTCAGGGATAGCGGGGGGGACCCAGTACTTC. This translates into CASSSGIAGGTQYF.

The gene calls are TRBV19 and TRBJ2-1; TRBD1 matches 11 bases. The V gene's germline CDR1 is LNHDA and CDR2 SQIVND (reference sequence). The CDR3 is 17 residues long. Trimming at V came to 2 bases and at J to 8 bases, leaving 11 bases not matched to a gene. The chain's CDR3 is CASSIFGTGGGRDEQFF. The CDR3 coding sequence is TGTGCCAGTAGTATATTCGGGACAGGGGGTGGAAGGGATGAGCAGTTCTTC.

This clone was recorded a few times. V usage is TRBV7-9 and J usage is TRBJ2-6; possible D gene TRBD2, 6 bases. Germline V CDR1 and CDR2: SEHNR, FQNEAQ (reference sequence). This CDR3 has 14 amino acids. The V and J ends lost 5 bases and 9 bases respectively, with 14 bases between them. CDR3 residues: CASSVSGLLNVLTF. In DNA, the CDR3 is TGTGCCAGCAGCGTATCGGGACTGCTCAACGTCCTGACTTTC.

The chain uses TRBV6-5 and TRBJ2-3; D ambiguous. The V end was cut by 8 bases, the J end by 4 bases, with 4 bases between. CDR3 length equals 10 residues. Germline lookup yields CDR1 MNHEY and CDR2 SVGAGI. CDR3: CASGADTQYF. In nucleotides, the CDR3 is TGTGCCAGCGGCGCAGATACGCAGTATTTT.

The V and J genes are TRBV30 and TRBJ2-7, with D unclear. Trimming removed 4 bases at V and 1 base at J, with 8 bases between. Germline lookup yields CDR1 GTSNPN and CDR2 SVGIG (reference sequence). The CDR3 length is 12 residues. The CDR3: CAWNANSYEQYF. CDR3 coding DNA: TGTGCCTGGAATGCGAATTCCTACGAGCAGTACTTC. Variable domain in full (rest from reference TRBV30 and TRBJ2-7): SQTIHQWPATLVQPVGSPLSLECTVEGTSNPNLYWYRQAAGRGLQLLFYSVGIGQISSEVPQNLSASRPQDRQFILSSKKLLLSDSGFYLCAWNANSYEQYFGPGTRLTVT.

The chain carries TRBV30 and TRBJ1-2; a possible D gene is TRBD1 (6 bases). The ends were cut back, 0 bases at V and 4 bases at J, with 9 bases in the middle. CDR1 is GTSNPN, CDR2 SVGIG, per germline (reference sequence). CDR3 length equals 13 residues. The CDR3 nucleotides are TGTGCCTGGAGTGTAGGGGGGACCTATGGCTACACCTTC. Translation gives CAWSVGGTYGYTF.

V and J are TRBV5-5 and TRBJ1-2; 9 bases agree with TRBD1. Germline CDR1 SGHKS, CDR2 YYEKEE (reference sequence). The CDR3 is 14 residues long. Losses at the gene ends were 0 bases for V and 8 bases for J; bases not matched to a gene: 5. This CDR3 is CASSLAQGAGGYTF. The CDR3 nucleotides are TGTGCCAGCAGCTTGGCACAGGGGGCTGGAGGCTACACCTTC.

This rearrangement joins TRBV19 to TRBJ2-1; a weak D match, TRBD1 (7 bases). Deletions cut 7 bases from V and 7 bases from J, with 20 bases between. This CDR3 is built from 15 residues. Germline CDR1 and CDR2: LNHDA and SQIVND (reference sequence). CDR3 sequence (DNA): TGTGCCAGTAAACACGGAGGATCAGGGGGGAATGAGCAGTTCTTC. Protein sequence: CASKHGGSGGNEQFF.